This T cell receptor beta chain derives from a study of blood T cell repertoires in COVID-19. Turning to the study itself: Samples came from the United States, Italy and Spain, spanning acute and convalescent COVID-19. Sources were T cells, B-cell-depleted T cells, or PBMCs; the material itself was cDNA or gDNA.

V shed 5 bases and J 6 bases; nucleotides not matched to a gene: 7. This CDR3 has 15 amino acids. Germline V lookup: CDR1 MRHNA, CDR2 SNTAGT. Per the original data handling: Estimates of nucleated cell counts were drawn from the amplification of reference gene primers. Data came from immunoSEQ multiplex PCR; TCRdb stores just in-frame clones and leaves some out. The V and J calls and the clone size are those of that table, but D and trimming were determined from the DNA. This repertoire shows about 100,000 clones, about 89% found once; its top ten account for roughly 1.2%. Sequencing was done on a sample of peripheral blood. This clonotype originated in a woman in her twenties or thirties with acute or convalescent COVID-19. V and J are TRBV6-4 and TRBJ2-2; TRBD2 agrees at 9 bases. CDR3 in amino acids: CASSPGIAGAGELFF. CDR3 sequence (DNA): TGTGCCAGCAGTCCAGGGATAGCGGGAGCCGGGGAGCTGTTTTTT.